A selection of T cell receptor beta chains follows, all from one sample in a study of shared clonotypes between healthy human individuals. TCRdb's copy holds only in-frame clones and misses some; the assay was immunoSEQ multiplex PCR. The repertoire holds roughly 890,000 clones, with 80% to 95% as singletons. Sequencing was carried out using naive CD8+ T cells sorted from blood. Receptors originate from a man aged 25-45 years in good health. The CDR3 runs from the conserved cysteine through the conserved F or W. A D gene is named only where the DNA matches it firmly. For some rows the clone size is stated as once, few or many, or as a class when expanded; others skip it.

. TRBD2 TRBJ2-1 TRBV9 15 CASSSSGVAYNEQFF TGTGCCAGCAGCTCTAGCGGGGTTGCCTACAATGAGCAGTTCTTC
. . TRBJ2-1 TRBV18 15 CASSRTSLGYNEQFF TGTGCCAGCTCACGAACTAGCTTGGGCTACAATGAGCAGTTCTTC
few . TRBJ2-7 TRBV4-2 14 CASSQELGREAQYF TGTGCCAGCAGCCAAGAATTGGGCAGGGAAGCGCAGTACTTC
once TRBD1 TRBJ1-2 TRBV19 17 CASSASPGTAFNYGYTF TGTGCCAGTAGTGCTTCTCCCGGGACAGCATTTAACTATGGCTACACCTTC
. . TRBJ2-5 TRBV5-1 17 CASSPLPFLGVGETQYF TGCGCCAGCAGCCCACTACCCTTTTTGGGGGTGGGGGAGACCCAGTACTTC
. . TRBJ2-7 TRBV13 11 CASSGYYEQYF TGTGCCAGCAGCGGTTACTACGAGCAGTACTTC
. TRBD1 TRBJ2-7 TRBV4-3 17 CASSQDHGQGRFYEQYF TGCGCCAGCAGCCAAGATCATGGACAGGGGAGATTCTACGAGCAGTACTTC
. . TRBJ2-7 TRBV7-9 15 CASSSYGVPHYEQYF TGTGCCAGCAGCTCCTATGGAGTCCCTCACTACGAGCAGTACTTC
few . TRBJ1-1 TRBV2 12 CASSEGGVGAFF TGTGCCAGCAGTGAAGGGGGCGTAGGAGCTTTCTTT
. TRBD2 TRBJ2-7 TRBV7-2 16 CASSLHGLAERYEQYF TGTGCCAGCAGCTTACACGGACTAGCGGAACGCTACGAGCAGTACTTC
. . TRBJ1-1 TRBV6-1 10 CASSLLGAFF TGTGCCAGCAGTTTACTAGGAGCTTTCTTT
. . TRBJ1-1 TRBV21-1 17 CASSKPSGGLANTEAFF TGTGCCAGCAGCAAACCCTCCGGAGGCTTGGCAAACACTGAAGCTTTCTTT
. TRBD2 TRBJ2-7 TRBV7-9 16 CASSLFSGLPAYEQYF TGTGCCAGCAGCTTATTTTCGGGACTACCAGCCTACGAGCAGTACTTC
. TRBD1 TRBJ2-1 TRBV5-1 17 CASSQRVWTGVNNEQFF TGCGCCAGCAGCCAAAGGGTTTGGACAGGGGTAAACAATGAGCAGTTCTTC
. . TRBJ2-7 TRBV29-1 16 CSVPSPTGPGLYEQYF TGCAGCGTTCCTTCGCCCACAGGTCCTGGGCTCTACGAGCAGTACTTC
. . TRBJ1-5 TRBV27 14 CASSPTEINQPQHF TGTGCCAGCAGCCCAACAGAGATCAATCAGCCCCAGCATTTT